The 26 T cell receptor beta chains listed next were all sequenced from one sample in a study of blood T cell repertoires in COVID-19. TCRdb's table, derived via immunoSEQ multiplex PCR, lists solely in-frame clones and lacks some. The sample gives tens of thousands of clones, approximately 86% of which show up once; 3.5% to 4% is in the top ten. The sequenced sample was peripheral blood. The source of these receptors is a man aged 35-49 years with COVID-19, enrolled during active disease.

This chain connects TRBV12-3 or TRBV12-4 to TRBJ2-3, with no clear D. Trimming shortened V by 6 bases and J by 4 bases, and 5 bases separated the two germline ends. There are 11 residues in the CDR3. For the CDR3, the DNA is TGTGCCAGCAGCCTTGCAGATACGCAGTATTTT. Protein sequence: CASSLADTQYF.

The rearrangement links TRBV28 to TRBJ2-7; the match to TRBD1 covers 9 bases. The CDR3 sequence is 14 residues long. Losses at the gene ends were 4 bases for V and 4 bases for J; bases not matched to a gene: 5. Germline loops: CDR1 MDHEN, CDR2 SYDVKM. CDR3 region: CASSWDREGYEQYF. The CDR3 DNA is TGTGCCAGCAGTTGGGACAGGGAGGGATACGAGCAGTACTTC.

The V gene is TRBV5-4, the J gene TRBJ2-3; D is possibly TRBD2 (6 bases). Trimming stripped 7 bases from V and 2 bases from J, with 17 bases between. The CDR3 sequence is 15 residues long. Per germline, CDR1 SGHNT and CDR2 YYREEE (reference sequence). The chain's CDR3 is CASGIRAGLTDTQYF. The CDR3 DNA reads as TGTGCCAGCGGGATTCGAGCGGGTCTCACAGATACGCAGTATTTT.

The V call is TRBV7-8, the J call TRBJ1-5; D not certain. Trimming took 0 bases from V and 1 from J, leaving 10 bases between them. This CDR3 spans 16 amino acids. Per the germline V gene, CDR1 is SGHVS and CDR2 is FQNEAQ. The CDR3 nucleotides read TGTGCCAGCAGCTTAGCCGGGAAGATGAGCAATCAGCCCCAGCATTTT. Translation gives CASSLAGKMSNQPQHF.

This clone appeared a single time. This chain uses TRBV4-1 with TRBJ2-1; 11 bases line up with TRBD2. After removal of 5 bases from V and 5 bases from J, the junction contained 5 bases not matched to a gene. Germline CDR1 reads MGHRA; CDR2 reads YSYEKL. The CDR3 sequence is 15 residues long. The DNA of the CDR3 is TGCGCCAGCAGCACTCTAGCGGGGGGCCACAATGAGCAGTTCTTC. Its translation is CASSTLAGGHNEQFF.

This clone was picked up one time. One end of the junction varies from germline; a read error may be responsible. This chain joins TRBV7-7 and TRBJ1-4; D is uncertain. The CDR3 spans 13 residues. From germline, CDR1 is SSHAT and CDR2 FNYEAQ (reference sequence). DNA for the CDR3: TGTGCTAGCAGCTTAGTCCGAGGAGAAAAACTGTTTTTT. It specifies CASSLVRGEKLFF.

The chain carries TRBV28 and TRBJ1-2; D perhaps matches TRBD1 (6 bases). This CDR3 comprises 12 residues. Per germline, CDR1 MDHEN and CDR2 SYDVKM. V gave up 7 bases and J gave up 8 bases, with 14 bases separating them. Here the CDR3 reads CASTETGNGYTF. Here the CDR3 DNA reads TGTGCCAGCACGGAAACAGGGAACGGCTACACCTTC.

V is TRBV5-1 and J is TRBJ2-1; TRBD2 aligns across 7 bases. Germline loops: CDR1 SGHRS, CDR2 YFSETQ. Trimming took 1 base from V and 4 from J; bases not matched to a gene: 8. The CDR3 sequence is 16 residues long. CDR3 coding DNA: TGCGCCAGCAGCTTGACCATAGCGGGCGTTTACAATGAGCAGTTCTTC. Protein sequence: CASSLTIAGVYNEQFF.

In this sample, this clone turned up once. The chain has TRBV2 and TRBJ2-5, with 7 bases aligning to TRBD1. The ends lost 2 bases at V and 5 bases at J; junction bases unmatched: 8. CDR3 length equals 15 residues. CDR1 and CDR2 (germline): SNHLY, FYNNEI. The CDR3, as DNA: TGTGCCAGCAGTGAACTAGAGACAGGGTTGGAGACCCAGTACTTC. It encodes CASSELETGLETQYF.

The rearrangement joins TRBV24-1 to TRBJ1-2; 9 bases match TRBD1. CDR1 and CDR2 (germline): KGHDR, SFDVKD. Trimming at V came to 5 bases and at J to 8 bases, leaving 5 bases not matched to a gene. This CDR3 spans 13 amino acids. This chain's CDR3 is CATSADGQGGYTF. CDR3 DNA: TGTGCCACCAGTGCCGACGGACAGGGGGGCTACACCTTC.

This clone was seen a handful of times. The rearrangement uses TRBV4-1 and TRBJ2-2; D possibly corresponds to TRBD1 (6 bases). The V gene's germline CDR1 is MGHRA and CDR2 YSYEKL. V was pared by 1 base and J by 8 bases, with 11 bases between. The CDR3 extends over 14 amino acids. As DNA, the CDR3 is TGCGCCAGCAGCCAAGGACAGGTCAGAGGGGAGCTGTTTTTT. Its translation is CASSQGQVRGELFF.

The chain employs TRBV10-3 and TRBJ2-7, with D possibly TRBD2 on 5 matching bases. CDR1 and CDR2 (germline): ENHRY, SYGVKD. This CDR3 comprises 15 residues. Trimming took 4 bases from V and 3 from J, leaving 16 bases between them. Here the CDR3 reads CAISGGGAADYEQYF. Here the CDR3 DNA reads TGTGCCATCAGTGGGGGTGGAGCGGCCGACTACGAGCAGTACTTC.

The rearrangement links TRBV7-9 to TRBJ2-1, with D possibly being TRBD1 (6 bases). The germline gives CDR1 SEHNR, CDR2 FQNEAQ (reference sequence). V was shortened by 5 bases and J by 2 bases, with 10 bases between the two germline ends. The CDR3 is 14 residues long. The CDR3 region has the DNA TGTGCCAGCAGCCTCCGGGACACCTACAATGAGCAGTTCTTC. This gives the protein CASSLRDTYNEQFF.

The V gene is TRBV28, the J gene TRBJ2-3; maybe TRBD2 (6 bases). Germline lookup yields CDR1 MDHEN and CDR2 SYDVKM. This CDR3 is 17 amino acids long. Trimming left V 2 bases short and J 2 bases short, with 17 bases between. CDR3 sequence reads: CASSLGGGLKVTDTQYF. CDR3 nucleotides: TGTGCCAGCAGTTTAGGGGGAGGACTAAAAGTCACAGATACGCAGTATTTT.

The chain employs TRBV25-1 and TRBJ2-2; D perhaps matches TRBD2 (6 bases). The germline gives CDR1 MGHDK, CDR2 SYGVNS. The CDR3 runs to 17 residues. V lost 1 base and J 2 bases, leaving 14 bases between the germline ends. CDR3 loop: CASSESRGSPNTGELFF. In DNA, the CDR3 is TGTGCCAGCAGTGAATCTCGGGGGTCCCCAAACACCGGGGAGCTGTTTTTT.

The chain is built from TRBV11-2 and TRBJ2-5; 9 positions match TRBD1. J gave up 7 bases and V 4 bases, and 4 bases lay outside the gene matches. The germline gives CDR1 SGHAT, CDR2 FQNNGV. The CDR3 consists of 13 residues. CDR3 nucleotides: TGTGCCAGCAGCTGGACAGGGGCGGGGACCCAGTACTTC. Protein: CASSWTGAGTQYF.

This clone was detected a few times. The gene calls are TRBV4-1 and TRBJ1-1; 7 bases agree with TRBD1. Germline loops: CDR1 MGHRA, CDR2 YSYEKL. The CDR3 spans 16 residues. Trimming removed 0 bases from V and 5 bases from J; junction bases left unmatched: 9. The CDR3 nucleotides read TGCGCCAGCAGCCAAGATAAGAGACAGGGAGGTACTGAAGCTTTCTTT. Amino acid sequence: CASSQDKRQGGTEAFF.

This clone came up a few times. The V call is TRBV28, the J call TRBJ2-7, with 7 bases lining up with TRBD2. The ends lost 5 bases at V and 2 bases at J; junction bases unmatched: 18. Germline CDR1 MDHEN, CDR2 SYDVKM. The CDR3 is 18 amino acids. The CDR3: CASSMPLWGEGSTYEQYF. The CDR3 DNA reads TGTGCCAGCAGTATGCCCCTCTGGGGGGAGGGATCTACCTACGAGCAGTACTTC.

The chain carries TRBV28 and TRBJ1-4, with TRBD1 identical over 9 bases. The V gene's germline CDR1 is MDHEN and CDR2 SYDVKM. This CDR3 region has 15 residues. The junction had 9 bases not matched to a gene; V was cut back by 6 bases and J by 7 bases. CDR3 DNA: TGTGCCAGCAGGCAGGACAGGGGATCGAGTGAAAAACTGTTTTTT. Translated, it gives CASRQDRGSSEKLFF.

V usage is TRBV27 and J usage is TRBJ1-3, with D possibly TRBD1 on 5 matching bases. CDR3 length equals 14 residues. CDR1 and CDR2 (germline): MNHEY, SMNVEV (reference sequence). V lost 2 bases to trimming and J lost 4 bases, with 9 bases between them. In DNA, the CDR3 is TGTGCCAGCAGTTTACAGTCAGGGGGAAACACCATATATTTT. This codes for CASSLQSGGNTIYF.

This clone turned up a few times. This chain joins TRBV2 and TRBJ1-4; tentatively, D is TRBD1 (5 bases). This CDR3 comprises 14 residues. V was cut by 5 bases and J by 13 bases, with 20 bases left in between. Germline assignment: CDR1 SNHLY and CDR2 FYNNEI. The CDR3 region is CASSRDGSLAGLFF. Written as DNA, the CDR3 is TGTGCCAGCAGTAGGGACGGGAGTTTAGCAGGACTGTTTTTT.

This chain connects TRBV2 to TRBJ2-5, with 8 bases fitting TRBD1. Germline V gene lookup returns CDR1 SNHLY and CDR2 FYNNEI. Germline trimming cut 5 bases from V and 1 base from J; bases unmatched to any gene: 3. This CDR3 contains 14 residues. The CDR3 region is CASSRGTGQETQYF. In DNA form, the CDR3 reads TGTGCCAGCAGTCGAGGGACAGGCCAAGAGACCCAGTACTTC.

The CDR3 sequence: CASSQSRIRGTTYGYTF. CDR3 DNA: TGCGCCAGCAGTCAATCGAGGATAAGGGGGACTACCTATGGCTACACCTTC. The rearrangement uses TRBV23-1 and TRBJ1-2; D is possibly TRBD1 (6 bases). TRBV23-1 is flagged as an ORF with uncertain function. This CDR3 comprises 17 residues. With 0 bases removed from V and 4 bases from J, the gap between germline ends came to 18 bases.

V usage is TRBV10-3 and J usage is TRBJ2-2; D is possibly TRBD2 (6 bases). This CDR3 contains 15 residues. Per the germline V gene, CDR1 is ENHRY and CDR2 is SYGVKD. Deletions cut 7 bases from V and 3 bases from J, with 15 bases between. CDR3 amino acids: CAIKPRGKDTGELFF. The CDR3 nucleotides read TGTGCCATCAAACCACGGGGGAAGGACACCGGGGAGCTGTTTTTT.

The chain's CDR3 is CASSMSSGANVLTF. The CDR3, as DNA: TGTGCCAGTAGTATGAGCTCTGGGGCCAACGTCCTGACTTTC. V is TRBV19 and J is TRBJ2-6, with D hard to call. Deletions cut 3 bases from V and 0 bases from J, with 3 bases between. The CDR3 is made up of 14 amino acids. The V gene's germline CDR1 is LNHDA and CDR2 SQIVND (reference sequence).

The chain carries TRBV30 and TRBJ2-7, with 8 bases aligning to TRBD1. The germline V gene has CDR1 GTSNPN and CDR2 SVGIG (reference sequence). CDR3 length: 15 residues. V dropped 4 bases and J dropped 2; count of bases not matched to a gene: 10. The DNA for the CDR3 is TGTGCCTGGACCAACCCCGGGACAGGAGCCTACGAGCAGTACTTC. Translating it yields CAWTNPGTGAYEQYF.